This T cell receptor beta chain was identified during a study of control samples from healthy donors and cancer patients. The germline CDR1 and CDR2 sequences are MNHEY and SVGAGI. This CDR3 is 13 amino acids long. Deletions cut 5 bases from V and 7 bases from J, with 14 bases between. Here immunoSEQ multiplex PCR was the method, and the copy in TCRdb shows in-frame clones only, minus some. The repertoire holds 70,000 to 75,000 clones, about 90% seen once, with under 4.5% in the top ten. This sequence joins TRBV6-5 and TRBJ1-2, with a weak D call TRBD1 (6 bases). The receptor comes from a woman aged 45-65 years in good health. The sample was blood. Written as DNA, the CDR3 is TGTGCCAGCAGTAGTACAGGGATTGGTGGCTACACCTTC. Translated: CASSSTGIGGYTF.